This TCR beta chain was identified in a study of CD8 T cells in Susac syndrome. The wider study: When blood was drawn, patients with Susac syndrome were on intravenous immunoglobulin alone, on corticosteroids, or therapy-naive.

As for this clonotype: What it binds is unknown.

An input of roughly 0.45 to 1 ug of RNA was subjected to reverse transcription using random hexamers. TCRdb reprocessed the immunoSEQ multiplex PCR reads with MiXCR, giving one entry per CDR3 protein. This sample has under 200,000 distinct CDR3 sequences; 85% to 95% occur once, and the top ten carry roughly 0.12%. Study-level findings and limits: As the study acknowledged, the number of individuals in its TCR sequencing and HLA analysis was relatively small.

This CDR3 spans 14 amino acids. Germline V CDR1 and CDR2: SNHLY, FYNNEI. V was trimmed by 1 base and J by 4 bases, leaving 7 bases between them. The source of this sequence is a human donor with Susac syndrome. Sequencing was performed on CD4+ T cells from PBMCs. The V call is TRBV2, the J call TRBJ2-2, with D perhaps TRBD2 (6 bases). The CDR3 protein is CASSEVGGTGELFF. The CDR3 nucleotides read TGTGCCAGCAGTGAAGTCGGGGGCACCGGGGAGCTGTTTTTT.